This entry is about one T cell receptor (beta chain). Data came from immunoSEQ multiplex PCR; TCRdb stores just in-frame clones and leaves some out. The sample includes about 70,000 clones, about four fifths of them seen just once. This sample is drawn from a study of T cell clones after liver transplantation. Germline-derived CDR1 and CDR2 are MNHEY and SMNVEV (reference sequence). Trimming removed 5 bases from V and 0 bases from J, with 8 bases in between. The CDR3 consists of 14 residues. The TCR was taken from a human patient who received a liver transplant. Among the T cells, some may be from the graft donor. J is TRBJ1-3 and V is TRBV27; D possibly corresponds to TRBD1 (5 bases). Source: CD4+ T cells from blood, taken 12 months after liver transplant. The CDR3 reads CASSTGLSGNTIYF. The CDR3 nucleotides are TGTGCCAGCAGTACAGGCCTCTCTGGAAACACCATATATTTT.